The 18 T cell receptor beta chains listed next were all sequenced from one sample in a study of blood T cell repertoires in COVID-19. The assay was immunoSEQ multiplex PCR, and TCRdb's table has in-frame clones only and misses some. The data hold 65,000 to 90,000 clones, with around 69% observed a single time. Material for sequencing was peripheral blood. Receptor source: a man aged 70 or older with active or convalescent COVID-19.

The chain has TRBV2 and TRBJ1-5; 7 nucleotides match TRBD1. CDR1 SNHLY and CDR2 FYNNEI come from the germline V gene. Losses at the gene ends were 7 bases for V and 15 bases for J; bases not matched to a gene: 15. The length of the CDR3 is 13 residues. The DNA for the CDR3 is TGTGCCAGCACCCAAGAGTTGGAGACAGGGCGGCATTTT. This sequence encodes CASTQELETGRHF.

CDR3 nucleotides: TGTGCCAGCAGCCAGAGGATCTCCTATAATTCACCCCTCCACTTT. Its protein is CASSQRISYNSPLHF. The genes are TRBV3-1 (or the pseudogene TRBV3-2) and TRBJ1-6; the D is unclear. Germline CDR1 is LGHDT and CDR2 is YNNKEL (reference sequence). V lost 3 bases, J lost 0 bases, and 6 bases lay in between. The CDR3 runs 15 residues.

The rearrangement joins TRBV3-1 (or the pseudogene TRBV3-2) to TRBJ2-7, with D possibly matching TRBD1 (5 bases). The CDR3 totals 14 residues. V dropped 1 base and J dropped 6 bases, with 13 bases sitting between them. Germline V gene sequence: CDR1 LGHDT, CDR2 YNNKEL (reference sequence). The chain's CDR3 is CASSQAQQTGEQYF. CDR3 sequence (DNA): TGTGCCAGCAGCCAAGCACAGCAAACAGGCGAGCAGTACTTC.

On this clone: The junction shows a germline mismatch at one end, possibly a read error. The genes are TRBV12-3 or TRBV12-4 and TRBJ2-7; possibly TRBD1 for D (6 bases). The CDR3 contains 13 residues. The DNA for the CDR3 is TGTGCCAGCAGTGCAAATAGTGATACCGGGACAAGCTTC. Its translation is CASSANSDTGTSF.

V usage is TRBV9 and J usage is TRBJ2-1; a possible D gene is TRBD1 (5 bases). In germline, CDR1 is SGDLS, CDR2 YYNGEE. The CDR3 loop spans 15 amino acids. Trimming shortened V by 4 bases and J by 6 bases, and 17 bases separated the two germline ends. CDR3 DNA: TGTGCCAGCAGCCCCCATTTTGCAGGGCTCAATGAGCAGTTCTTC. It yields the protein CASSPHFAGLNEQFF. Complete variable domain (other parts from reference TRBV9 and TRBJ2-1): DSGVTQTPKHLITATGQRVTLRCSPRSGDLSVYWYQQSLDQGLQFLIQYYNGEERAKGNILERFSAQQFPDLHSELNLSSLELGDSALYFCASSPHFAGLNEQFFGPGTRLTVL.

Only one count was recorded for this clone. The chain carries TRBV6-5 and TRBJ1-3; maybe TRBD1 (5 bases). CDR1 and CDR2 from the germline V gene are MNHEY and SVGAGI. The CDR3 has 16 amino acids. Trimming cost V 0 bases and J 2 bases, with 11 bases left between them. The CDR3 DNA is TGTGCCAGCAGTTACTCGGGGGGAACGGCTGGAAACACCATATATTTT. Its protein is CASSYSGGTAGNTIYF.

V is TRBV28 and J is TRBJ1-5; D may be TRBD1 (6 bases). The CDR3 covers 14 residues. The germline CDR1 and CDR2 sequences are MDHEN and SYDVKM. The V end was cut by 4 bases, the J end by 3 bases, with 10 bases between. The chain's CDR3 is CASSSGQFNQPQHF. Here the CDR3 DNA reads TGTGCCAGCAGTTCCGGACAGTTCAATCAGCCCCAGCATTTT.

This clone was seen a handful of times. The chain has TRBV11-3 and TRBJ2-7, with TRBD1 as a possible D gene (7 bases). This CDR3 has 12 residues. Trimming took 5 bases from V and 9 from J, leaving 14 bases between them. CDR1 and CDR2 (germline): SGHNT, YENEEA. CDR3 bases: TGTGCCAGCAGCCAGGGCAGGGGGGCGCAGTACTTC. Protein product: CASSQGRGAQYF.

The V and J genes are TRBV3-1 (or the pseudogene TRBV3-2) and TRBJ2-1; 15 bases are shared with TRBD2. Germline loops: CDR1 LGHDT, CDR2 YNNKEL (reference sequence). With V trimmed by 1 base and J by 4 bases, 2 bases remained unmatched. The CDR3 has 17 amino acids. The chain's CDR3 is CASSQGTSGGAYNEQFF. The CDR3 DNA sequence: TGTGCCAGCAGCCAAGGGACTAGCGGGGGGGCGTACAATGAGCAGTTCTTC.

This clone came up a few times. This sequence joins TRBV28 and TRBJ2-3; 7 nucleotides align to TRBD2. CDR3 length equals 15 residues. Germline CDR1 MDHEN, CDR2 SYDVKM. Trimming at V came to 2 bases and at J to 4 bases, leaving 6 bases not matched to a gene. CDR3 protein: CASSLRTSSSDTQYF. CDR3 DNA: TGTGCCAGCAGTTTAAGGACTAGTAGTTCAGATACGCAGTATTTT. Using reference TRBV28 and TRBJ2-3 for the parts outside the CDR3, the full variable domain is DVKVTQSSRYLVKRTGEKVFLECVQDMDHENMFWYRQDPGLGLRLIYFSYDVKMKEKGDIPEGYSVSREKKERFSLILESASTNQTSMYLCASSLRTSSSDTQYFGPGTRLTVL.

This clone was seen only once. The chain couples TRBV3-1 (or the pseudogene TRBV3-2) to TRBJ1-1; D is possibly TRBD1 (5 bases). In germline, CDR1 is LGHDT, CDR2 YNNKEL (reference sequence). CDR3 length equals 14 residues. Between the trimmed V and J ends, which lost 0 bases and 6 bases, there was a span of 11 bases. CDR3 coding DNA: TGTGCCAGCAGCCAAGAACTGCAGGGTTCTGAAGCTTTCTTT. This gives the protein CASSQELQGSEAFF.

Notes on this clone: The sample holds other DNA sequences that translate to the same CDR3. The rearrangement uses TRBV3-1 (or the pseudogene TRBV3-2) and TRBJ2-1, with TRBD2 matching 12 bases. The CDR3 has 16 residues. Per germline, CDR1 LGHDT and CDR2 YNNKEL (reference sequence). Losses at the gene ends were 4 bases for V and 4 bases for J; bases not matched to a gene: 5. The CDR3 nucleotides are TGTGCCAGCAGCCCTTCGCTAGCGGGGGGGTACAATGAGCAGTTCTTC. It codes for CASSPSLAGGYNEQFF.

This rearrangement joins TRBV11-3 to TRBJ2-1; 11 bases fit TRBD2. Germline trimming cut 5 bases from V and 0 bases from J; bases unmatched to any gene: 3. The CDR3 is made up of 16 amino acids. CDR1 and CDR2 from the germline V gene are SGHNT and YENEEA. The CDR3 nucleotides are TGTGCCAGCAGCCATGGGACTAGCGGCTCCTACAATGAGCAGTTCTTC. This codes for CASSHGTSGSYNEQFF. Together with reference TRBV11-3 and TRBJ2-1, the CDR3 gives the full variable domain: EAGVVQSPRYKIIEKKQPVAFWCNPISGHNTLYWYLQNLGQGPELLIRYENEEAVDDSQLPKDRFSAERLKGVDSTLKIQPAELGDSAVYLCASSHGTSGSYNEQFFGPGTRLTVL.

This clone was recorded a few times. The chain joins TRBV5-1 to TRBJ2-5; a weak D match, TRBD2 (5 bases). The CDR3 loop spans 13 amino acids. V lost 5 bases and J 5 bases, leaving 13 bases between the germline ends. Germline V gene data show CDR1 as SGHRS and CDR2 as YFSETQ. The CDR3, as DNA: TGCGCCAGCAGTCCCACCCCGGGGGAGACCCAGTACTTC. Encoded protein: CASSPTPGETQYF.

V gene TRBV11-2 combines with J gene TRBJ1-6; 7 bases map to TRBD1. After removal of 2 bases from V and 9 bases from J, the junction contained 4 bases not matched to a gene. CDR3 size: 14 residues. Germline V lookup: CDR1 SGHAT, CDR2 FQNNGV. The CDR3 reads CASSLRQGGSPLHF. DNA of the CDR3: TGTGCCAGCAGCTTACGACAGGGAGGTTCACCCCTCCACTTT.

The rearrangement uses TRBV5-1 and TRBJ2-5; 9 nucleotides line up with TRBD2. CDR3 length: 16 residues. V lost 4 bases to trimming and J lost 0 bases; unmatched junction nucleotides: 7. Germline loops: CDR1 SGHRS, CDR2 YFSETQ. The CDR3 DNA sequence: TGCGCCAGCAGCCCGGGAGCGGGGGGAAACCAAGAGACCCAGTACTTC. This encodes CASSPGAGGNQETQYF.

The CDR3 DNA follows: TGTGCCACCAGCCCGGACAGGGAGATTCATCAGCCCCAGCATTTT. Its protein product is CATSPDREIHQPQHF. This rearrangement joins TRBV15 to TRBJ1-5; 8 bases fit TRBD1. CDR1 and CDR2 from the germline V gene are LNHNV and YYDKDF (reference sequence). The CDR3 totals 15 residues. With 5 bases clipped from V and 5 bases from J, the junction kept 8 bases outside the gene matches.

V gene TRBV5-1 combines with J gene TRBJ1-1, with D possibly matching TRBD1 (6 bases). The V gene lost 4 bases and the J gene lost 2 bases, with 18 bases spanning the gap. Looked up from germline, CDR1 is SGHRS and CDR2 is YFSETQ. The CDR3 has 16 residues. The CDR3 coding sequence is TGCGCCAGCAGCCAAACGCCCGGGACAACTAACACTGAAGCTTTCTTT. Encoded protein: CASSQTPGTTNTEAFF.